This record looks at one T cell receptor beta chain sequence and its context. What it binds is unknown. Alongside a J-beta primer mix, a sample-barcoded 5' primer served in a second PCR lasting roughly 7 to 11 cycles. Per-sample output comprised a minimum of 2.5 million paired-end reads containing CDR3. TCRdb processed the 5' RACE reads anew with MiXCR; each CDR3 protein has one entry. The table records over 1,500,000 distinct CDR3 sequences, approximately 50% of them present only once. The sample comes from a study of blood T cells in healthy people across ages. The CDR3 runs 16 residues. CDR1 and CDR2 from the germline V gene are WNHNN and SYGVQD (reference sequence). The V gene lost 0 bases and the J gene lost 5 bases, with 14 bases spanning the gap. Regarding the study as a whole: No one knew whether donors had CMV, which possibly confounded expanded clonotype changes.

The receptor was isolated from a woman aged 35 to 49 in good health. The chain is built from TRBV10-1 and TRBJ2-1, with a tentative D call TRBD1 (6 bases). Sample: blood. CDR3 region: CASSESSGATNNEQFF. The CDR3 coding sequence is TGCGCCAGCAGTGAGTCTTCAGGGGCAACCAACAATGAGCAGTTCTTC.